One sample yielded the 2 T cell receptor beta chains listed below, sequenced in a study of T cells in Graves' hyperthyroidism and ophthalmopathy (dated by TCRdb to about 2019). The library was prepared using multiplex PCR. TCRdb records Illumina HiSeq 2000 as the sequencer. The TCR beta CDR3 regions were amplified from the RNA transcripts. A first-round RT-PCR of the TCR CDR3 used the HTBI primer set with the Qiagen OneStep RT-PCR kit. TCRdb reprocessing: public reads trimmed at Q25 with fastp, clones called with MiXCR, in-frame beta chains kept. Records with the same CDR3 protein are collapsed into one entry carrying the most frequent genes and DNA. A total of hundreds of thousands of distinct CDR3 sequences appear in this sample, around 14% of them only once. The ten largest clones represent roughly an eighth of the sample. The source material was blood. These receptors were obtained from a woman aged 18-35 years with Graves' hyperthyroidism.

This clonotype was seen ten or more times. V is TRBV29-1 and J is TRBJ1-1, with no clear D. V was pared by 3 bases and J by 0 bases, with 8 bases between. The V gene's germline CDR1 is SQVTM and CDR2 ANQGSEA. The CDR3 spans 13 residues. The CDR3 loop is CSVERSLNTEAFF. CDR3 nucleotides: TGCAGCGTTGAGCGGTCCTTGAACACTGAAGCTTTCTTT.

The chain couples TRBV6-2 or TRBV6-3 to TRBJ2-2; 8 bases align to TRBD1. Trimming took 7 bases from V and 5 from J; bases not matched to a gene: 9. CDR1 is MNHEY, CDR2 SVGEGT, per germline. The CDR3 consists of 15 residues. CDR3 bases: TGTGCCAGCACCGAGGACAGGGTTGTGACCGGGGAGCTGTTTTTT. Its protein product is CASTEDRVVTGELFF.